The 22 T cell receptor beta chains reported below all come from one sample, sequenced in a study of HIV-infected children after antiretroviral therapy interruption. A 3' RACE protocol on RNA, with unique molecular identifiers, produced the TCR library. TCRdb called the 3' RACE reads again in MiXCR, with one record for every CDR3 protein. The sample yields about 89,000 distinct CDR3 sequences, 5.5% to 8.5% seen once. Treatment defined: PENTA 11 planned treatment interruption arm or continuous ART arm. The sequencing used CD45RA+ CD4+ T cells from PBMCs, pooled from several time points, collected from a donor given antiretroviral therapy, either interrupted or continuous. Subset noted: naive CD4+ CD45RA+ CD45RO- T cells. The source is a pool of human donors with HIV.

This clonotype appeared many times. The CDR3 nucleotides read TGTGCCAGCAGCGTTATGAGGGGAGGCAATGAGCAGTTCTTC. Translated: CASSVMRGGNEQFF. This rearrangement joins TRBV7-2 to TRBJ2-1; D perhaps matches TRBD2 (6 bases). The CDR3 extends over 14 amino acids. CDR1 is SGHTA and CDR2 is FQGNSA in the germline V gene. The V end lost 5 bases, the J end lost 6 bases, and 14 bases lay between the germline ends.

This clonotype has ten or more counts. This rearrangement joins TRBV6-1 to TRBJ1-1, with D unclear. CDR1 MNHNS and CDR2 SASEGT come from the germline V gene. The ends were cut back, 7 bases at V and 1 base at J, with 13 bases in the middle. This CDR3 contains 14 residues. The DNA of the CDR3 is TGTGCCAGCATTGGTGGCAAGGGGAACACTGAAGCTTTCTTT. It is translated as CASIGGKGNTEAFF.

This clonotype was counted at least ten times. The V call is TRBV24-1, the J call TRBJ2-1; tentative D call: TRBD1 (6 bases). Germline CDR1 reads KGHDR; CDR2 reads SFDVKD. V was shortened by 3 bases and J by 0 bases, with 14 bases between the two germline ends. The CDR3 covers 17 residues. CDR3 loop: CATSDPQGTNSYNEQFF. CDR3 DNA sequence: TGTGCCACCAGTGATCCGCAGGGGACAAACTCCTACAATGAGCAGTTCTTC.

This clonotype showed up many times. The V and J genes are TRBV20-1 and TRBJ2-1; D possibly corresponds to TRBD2 (6 bases). Germline CDR1 and CDR2: DFQATT and SNEGSKA (reference sequence). V was cut by 1 base and J by 0 bases, with 13 bases left in between. The CDR3 loop spans 16 amino acids. The CDR3 DNA reads as TGCAGTGCTAGAGCATCGGGGGAGCTCTCCTACAATGAGCAGTTCTTC. Residues: CSARASGELSYNEQFF.

This clonotype showed up many times. The chain joins TRBV3-1 to TRBJ1-2; the D is unclear. V dropped 0 bases and J dropped 7 bases, with 15 bases sitting between them. Germline CDR1 and CDR2: LGHDT and YNNKEL (reference sequence). The CDR3 loop spans 15 amino acids. Here the CDR3 reads CASSQENSWGGGYTF. The CDR3 DNA sequence: TGTGCCAGCAGCCAAGAAAACAGTTGGGGTGGTGGCTACACCTTC.

This clonotype was seen ten or more times. This chain links TRBV20-1 with TRBJ2-7, with D maybe TRBD2 (5 bases). Looked up from germline, CDR1 is DFQATT and CDR2 is SNEGSKA (reference sequence). CDR3 length: 13 amino acids. V shed 3 bases and J shed 2 bases, with 11 bases lying between them. The CDR3: CSASSLEAYEQYF. CDR3 in DNA: TGCAGTGCTAGTTCCTTGGAGGCCTACGAGCAGTACTTC.

This clonotype was seen ten or more times. V usage is TRBV5-1 and J usage is TRBJ1-3; D is undetermined. The V and J ends lost 0 bases and 1 base respectively, with 5 bases between them. CDR1 and CDR2 (germline): SGHRS, YFSETQ. The CDR3 spans 14 residues. The CDR3 here is CASSLGGSGNTIYF. The CDR3, as DNA: TGCGCCAGCAGCTTGGGTGGATCTGGAAACACCATATATTTT.

This clonotype appeared once. The J gene is TRBJ2-3, the V gene TRBV5-1; TRBD1 matches at 8 bases. This CDR3 is built from 14 residues. CDR1 and CDR2 from the germline V gene are SGHRS and YFSETQ. The trim removed 2 bases at V and 4 bases at J, leaving 3 bases unmatched. CDR3 protein: CASSFGQGPDTQYF. CDR3 DNA: TGCGCCAGCAGCTTCGGACAGGGACCAGATACGCAGTATTTT. The variable domain in full, with the rest retrieved from reference TRBV5-1 and TRBJ2-3, is KAGVTQTPRYLIKTRGQQVTLSCSPISGHRSVSWYQQTPGQGLQFLFEYFSETQRNKGNFPGRFSGRQFSNSRSEMNVSTLELGDSALYLCASSFGQGPDTQYFGPGTRLTVL.

There are many counts of this clonotype. The chain recombines TRBV30 with TRBJ1-1, with no clear D. V was shortened by 5 bases and J by 1 base, with 17 bases between the two germline ends. The CDR3 contains 15 residues. Per the germline V gene, CDR1 is GTSNPN and CDR2 is SVGIG (reference sequence). Here the CDR3 reads CAWQRMERRNTEAFF. CDR3 DNA: TGTGCCTGGCAGAGGATGGAACGGCGGAACACTGAAGCTTTCTTT.

This clonotype was seen at least ten times. The V call is TRBV7-3, the J call TRBJ2-5, with a tentative D call TRBD2 (7 bases). The CDR3 extends over 14 amino acids. Per the germline V gene, CDR1 is SGHTA and CDR2 is FQGTGA. The V end lost 2 bases, the J end lost 4 bases, and 11 bases lay between the germline ends. The CDR3 loop reads CASSLSGGRETQYF. DNA for the CDR3: TGTGCCAGCAGCTTATCGGGGGGCCGAGAGACCCAGTACTTC.

In this sample, this clonotype turned up many times. The rearrangement joins TRBV5-1 to TRBJ1-1, with 7 bases that match TRBD1. This CDR3 is built from 14 residues. Germline V lookup: CDR1 SGHRS, CDR2 YFSETQ. J gave up 4 bases and V 4 bases, and 7 bases lay outside the gene matches. This CDR3 is CASSMGDRATEAFF. CDR3 coding DNA: TGCGCCAGCAGCATGGGAGACAGGGCCACTGAAGCTTTCTTT.

This clonotype was observed many times. This chain uses TRBV4-1 with TRBJ2-7; the D is unclear. Trimming cost V 3 bases and J 8 bases, with 14 bases left between them. Germline V lookup: CDR1 MGHRA, CDR2 YSYEKL. The CDR3 runs 13 residues. Written as DNA, the CDR3 is TGCGCCAGCAGCCAGATCGGAGAGTACAAGCAGTACTTC. It yields the protein CASSQIGEYKQYF.

This clonotype was observed many times. This rearrangement joins TRBV29-1 to TRBJ1-1; unclear D gene. Germline assignment: CDR1 SQVTM and CDR2 ANQGSEA. This CDR3 has 12 residues. The V gene lost 4 bases and the J gene lost 2 bases, with 8 bases spanning the gap. The CDR3 is CSVVRSNTEAFF. The DNA of the CDR3 is TGCAGCGTTGTCAGGAGCAACACTGAAGCTTTCTTT.

The chain links TRBV19 to TRBJ2-4, with TRBD1 matching over 8 bases. The CDR3 is made up of 15 amino acids. V gave up 6 bases and J gave up 8 bases; unmatched junction bases: 12. Germline CDR1 reads LNHDA; CDR2 reads SQIVND (reference sequence). The CDR3 loop reads CASSPEDRDWDIQYF. The CDR3 DNA sequence: TGTGCCAGTAGCCCCGAGGACAGGGATTGGGACATTCAGTACTTC. The full variable domain, completed using reference TRBV19 and TRBJ2-4, is DGGITQSPKYLFRKEGQNVTLSCEQNLNHDAMYWYRQDPGQGLRLIYYSQIVNDFQKGDIAEGYSVSREKKESFPLTVTSAQKNPTAFYLCASSPEDRDWDIQYFGAGTRLSVL.

The sample holds many counts of this clonotype. The DNA of the CDR3 is TGTGCCACCGCGGGAGGGCCTTTAGATACGCAGTATTTT. The encoded protein is CATAGGPLDTQYF. The chain carries TRBV24-1 and TRBJ2-3; 9 nucleotides agree with TRBD2. The CDR3 runs to 13 residues. Germline CDR1 is KGHDR and CDR2 is SFDVKD. J gave up 5 bases and V 9 bases, and 5 bases lay outside the gene matches.

The chain has TRBV19 and TRBJ2-7, with TRBD1 as a possible D gene (6 bases). V lost 3 bases to trimming and J lost 2 bases, with 14 bases between them. Germline V lookup: CDR1 LNHDA, CDR2 SQIVND (reference sequence). This CDR3 has 15 residues. The CDR3, as DNA: TGTGCCAGTAGTATGGGGGCAACAGGGACCTACGAGCAGTACTTC. Its protein product is CASSMGATGTYEQYF.

This clonotype was observed many times. The chain has TRBV7-2 and TRBJ2-1; possibly TRBD2 for D (6 bases). V lost 6 bases, J lost 8 bases, and 11 bases lay in between. Germline V CDR1 and CDR2: SGHTA, FQGNSA. The CDR3 consists of 12 residues. The DNA for the CDR3 is TGTGCCAGCAGGGGGGGTGGGGATGAGCAGTTCTTC. Encoded protein: CASRGGGDEQFF.

V usage is TRBV7-3 and J usage is TRBJ1-1; D gene uncertain. The V end was cut by 2 bases, the J end by 4 bases, with 11 bases between. CDR1 SGHTA and CDR2 FQGTGA come from the germline V gene. CDR3 length: 14 residues. The CDR3: CASSLRPGFTEAFF. In nucleotides, the CDR3 is TGTGCCAGCAGCTTACGACCGGGGTTCACTGAAGCTTTCTTT.

This clonotype was observed at least ten times. The chain employs TRBV11-2 and TRBJ2-1; D perhaps matches TRBD1 (6 bases). The V gene lost 4 bases and the J gene lost 2 bases, with 15 bases spanning the gap. CDR1 SGHAT and CDR2 FQNNGV come from the germline V gene. CDR3 size: 16 residues. CDR3 loop: CASSSIDRYPYNEQFF. CDR3 in DNA: TGTGCCAGCAGCTCCATCGACAGGTACCCCTACAATGAGCAGTTCTTC.

The chain couples TRBV12-3 or TRBV12-4 to TRBJ2-7; 11 nucleotides line up with TRBD1. V dropped 10 bases and J dropped 6; count of bases not matched to a gene: 5. There are 12 residues in the CDR3. CDR3 region: CAIRGTGGEQYF. The CDR3 DNA follows: TGTGCCATCAGAGGGACAGGGGGCGAGCAGTACTTC.

This clonotype was observed many times. V usage is TRBV7-3 and J usage is TRBJ2-5, with TRBD2 matching over 8 bases. CDR1 is SGHTA and CDR2 is FQGTGA in the germline V gene. The ends lost 0 bases at V and 2 bases at J; junction bases unmatched: 2. The CDR3 runs to 15 residues. The CDR3 sequence: CASSLTPSGQETQYF. CDR3 nucleotides: TGTGCCAGCAGCTTAACGCCTAGCGGGCAAGAGACCCAGTACTTC.

The sample holds many counts of this clonotype. An end of the junction differs from the germline gene, which may be a read error. The chain recombines TRBV7-7 with TRBJ2-1, with D perhaps matching TRBD1 (6 bases). CDR3 length: 15 residues. From germline, CDR1 is SSHAT and CDR2 FNYEAQ (reference sequence). Here the CDR3 DNA reads TGTGCTAGCAGCCTTGACAGGACCCCGAGCAATGAGCAGTTCTTC. This encodes CASSLDRTPSNEQFF.